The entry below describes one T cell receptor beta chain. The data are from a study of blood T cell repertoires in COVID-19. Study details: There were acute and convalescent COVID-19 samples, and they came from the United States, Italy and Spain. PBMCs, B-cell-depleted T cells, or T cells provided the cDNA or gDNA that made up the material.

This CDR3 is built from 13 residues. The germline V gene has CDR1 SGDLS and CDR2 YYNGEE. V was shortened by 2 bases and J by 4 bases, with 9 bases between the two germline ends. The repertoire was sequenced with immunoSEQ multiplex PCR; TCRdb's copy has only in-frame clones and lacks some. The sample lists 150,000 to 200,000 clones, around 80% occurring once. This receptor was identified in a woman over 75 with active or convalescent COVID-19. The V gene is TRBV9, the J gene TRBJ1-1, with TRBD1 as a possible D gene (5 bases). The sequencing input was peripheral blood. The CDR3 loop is CASSVGRTTEAFF. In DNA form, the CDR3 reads TGTGCCAGCAGCGTGGGGCGAACCACTGAAGCTTTCTTT.